Shown below are 27 T cell receptor beta chains from a single sample sequenced in a study of metastatic and nonmetastatic thyroid tumors. Patients were all untreated before their thyroid surgery. TCRdb re-called the PCR reads with MiXCR. The table shows 72,000 or so clones, with roughly 18% occurring only once. Sequencing was performed on blood. The receptors stem from a female donor with papillary thyroid cancer or a benign thyroid nodule (not recorded which). Some clones in this sample may be carry-over from other donors' samples.

At least ten counts were recorded for this clone. The chain recombines TRBV29-1 with TRBJ2-7; D remains ambiguous. Germline V gene lookup returns CDR1 SQVTM and CDR2 ANQGSEA. CDR3 size: 16 residues. The ends were cut back, 4 bases at V and 4 bases at J, with 23 bases in the middle. The CDR3 region is CSVALRNRGNIYEQYF. The DNA of the CDR3 is TGCAGCGTTGCCCTGCGAAACCGAGGTAATATTTACGAGCAGTACTTC.

The rearrangement links TRBV20-1 to TRBJ2-1, with D unclear. CDR3 size: 12 residues. Trimming removed 6 bases from V and 7 bases from J, with 13 bases in between. The germline gives CDR1 DFQATT, CDR2 SNEGSKA (reference sequence). CDR3 in DNA: TGCAGTGCCAACTCCCCTGGGAATGAGCAGTTCTTC. This codes for CSANSPGNEQFF.

This clone was observed a handful of times. J is TRBJ1-4 and V is TRBV19; D is unresolved. The CDR3 is made up of 11 amino acids. Germline V lookup: CDR1 LNHDA, CDR2 SQIVND (reference sequence). Trimming took off 5 bases at V and 11 bases at J, with 9 bases between the two ends. CDR3 sequence reads: CASSEAGKLFF. CDR3 nucleotide sequence: TGTGCCAGTAGTGAAGCGGGGAAACTGTTTTTT.

This clone was observed at least ten times. The chain has TRBV7-3 and TRBJ2-3, with 7 bases that match TRBD2. In germline, CDR1 is SGHTA, CDR2 FQGTGA. V was clipped by 5 bases and J by 0 bases; unmatched bases: 5. The CDR3 spans 15 residues. CDR3 protein: CASSRTGGSTDTQYF. The CDR3 bases are TGTGCCAGCAGCCGAACGGGGGGAAGCACAGATACGCAGTATTTT.

This clone showed up just a few times. This sequence joins TRBV6-2 or TRBV6-3 and TRBJ2-7; D may be TRBD1 (6 bases). CDR1 is MNHEY, CDR2 SVGEGT, per germline. Trimming shortened V by 5 bases and J by 1 base, and 12 bases separated the two germline ends. The CDR3 is 14 amino acids. The CDR3 loop is CASSESDSSYEQYF. CDR3 DNA sequence: TGTGCCAGCAGTGAGTCGGACAGTTCCTACGAGCAGTACTTC.

The CDR3 nucleotides read TGTGCCAGCAGCTTAGCGGAGGTAGCGGGAGTGTACGAGCAGTACTTC. Translated: CASSLAEVAGVYEQYF. The V and J genes are TRBV11-1 and TRBJ2-7; 9 bases line up with TRBD2. The trim removed 0 bases at V and 4 bases at J, leaving 7 bases unmatched. The CDR3 length is 16 residues. Germline CDR1 and CDR2: SGHAT and FQDESV (reference sequence).

This clone was counted ten times or more. The chain couples TRBV11-3 to TRBJ2-3; TRBD1 matches at 7 bases. In germline, CDR1 is SGHNT, CDR2 YENEEA. Trimming cost V 1 base and J 0 bases; bases outside gene matches: 4. This CDR3 is 16 amino acids long. CDR3 bases: TGTGCCAGCAGCTTAGGAGGGGGCCTTAGCACAGATACGCAGTATTTT. This translates into CASSLGGGLSTDTQYF.

Ten or more counts support this clone. The chain is built from TRBV7-9 and TRBJ1-1; D is undetermined. CDR3 length: 15 amino acids. V was clipped by 0 bases and J by 0 bases, with 8 bases between them. From germline, CDR1 is SEHNR and CDR2 FQNEAQ (reference sequence). CDR3 amino acids: CASSLARTVNTEAFF. In DNA, the CDR3 is TGTGCCAGCAGCTTAGCTAGGACGGTGAACACTGAAGCTTTCTTT. The whole variable domain, filled in from reference TRBV7-9 and TRBJ1-1, reads DTGVSQNPRHKITKRGQNVTFRCDPISEHNRLYWYRQTLGQGPEFLTYFQNEAQLEKSRLLSDRFSAERPKGSFSTLEIQRTEQGDSAMYLCASSLARTVNTEAFFGQGTRLTVV.

This clone was seen only a few times. The chain is built from TRBV6-5 and TRBJ1-1; a weak D match, TRBD1 (6 bases). CDR1 and CDR2 from the germline V gene are MNHEY and SVGAGI. The V and J ends lost 0 bases and 4 bases respectively, with 15 bases between them. This CDR3 comprises 16 residues. The CDR3 spells CASSYSSLQGPTEAFF. CDR3 in DNA: TGTGCCAGCAGTTACTCTAGTCTCCAGGGGCCCACTGAAGCTTTCTTT.

This rearrangement joins TRBV27 to TRBJ2-1, with 7 bases lining up with TRBD2. Per the germline V gene, CDR1 is MNHEY and CDR2 is SMNVEV (reference sequence). V shed 7 bases, J shed 7 bases, and the junction held 13 bases outside the gene matches. CDR3 length: 15 residues. The CDR3 DNA sequence: TGTGCCAGCACCCCTTGGTCCGGGGGGTCAAATGAGCAGTTCTTC. Protein product: CASTPWSGGSNEQFF.

This clone was seen a few times. CDR3 region: CASSLEGVTEAFF. The CDR3 DNA sequence: TGTGCCAGCAGCTTGGAGGGGGTCACTGAAGCTTTCTTT. The chain is built from TRBV5-5 and TRBJ1-1; perhaps TRBD1 as D (6 bases). Germline-derived CDR1 and CDR2 are SGHKS and YYEKEE (reference sequence). The CDR3 contains 13 residues. V lost 0 bases and J 4 bases, leaving 7 bases between the germline ends.

V is TRBV20-1 and J is TRBJ2-2; D gene ambiguous. The germline V gene encodes CDR1 DFQATT and CDR2 SNEGSKA (reference sequence). The CDR3 is 13 residues long. V was pared by 0 bases and J by 5 bases, with 7 bases between. The CDR3: CSARDLGTGELFF. CDR3 in DNA: TGCAGTGCTAGAGATTTGGGAACCGGGGAGCTGTTTTTT.

The chain uses TRBV11-2 and TRBJ2-7; D gene uncertain. CDR3 length equals 11 residues. V was clipped by 1 base and J by 9 bases, with 7 bases between them. Germline assignment: CDR1 SGHAT and CDR2 FQNNGV. The CDR3 nucleotides read TGTGCCAGCAGCTTAGCAGACATGCAGTACTTC. Translating it yields CASSLADMQYF.

The V gene is TRBV30, the J gene TRBJ1-5; D may be TRBD1 (5 bases). The CDR3 runs 15 residues. The V end lost 2 bases, the J end lost 4 bases, and 15 bases lay between the germline ends. Germline assignment: CDR1 GTSNPN and CDR2 SVGIG (reference sequence). This chain's CDR3 is CAWSPRLEGNQPQHF. For the CDR3, the DNA is TGTGCCTGGAGTCCACGGTTAGAGGGGAATCAGCCCCAGCATTTT. The whole variable domain, remainder taken from reference TRBV30 and TRBJ1-5, is SQTIHQWPATLVQPVGSPLSLECTVEGTSNPNLYWYRQAAGRGLQLLFYSVGIGQISSEVPQNLSASRPQDRQFILSSKKLLLSDSGFYLCAWSPRLEGNQPQHFGDGTRLSIL.

This chain uses TRBV30 with TRBJ1-1; D gene ambiguous. Trimming removed 0 bases at V and 9 bases at J, with 20 bases between. The germline V gene encodes CDR1 GTSNPN and CDR2 SVGIG (reference sequence). This CDR3 comprises 15 residues. DNA for the CDR3: TGTGCCTGGAGTGTTAGCGGAGCAACGGTAATAAAAGCTTTCTTT. Encoded protein: CAWSVSGATVIKAFF.

As concerns this clone: It may be a read error: a sequence one base away is much more abundant. This sample also contains other DNA sequences that code for the same CDR3. The chain joins TRBV5-1 to TRBJ2-1, with 8 positions matching TRBD2. After removal of 4 bases from V and 5 bases from J, the junction contained 8 bases not matched to a gene. There are 15 residues in the CDR3. Germline V gives CDR1 SGHRS, CDR2 YFSETQ. CDR3 sequence: CASSLTTSAHNEQFF. CDR3 sequence (DNA): TGCGCCAGCAGCCTGACGACTAGCGCTCACAATGAGCAGTTCTTC.

This clone was seen ten or more times. The chain employs TRBV19 and TRBJ1-5, with D possibly being TRBD1 (5 bases). Trimming cost V 3 bases and J 3 bases, with 15 bases left between them. This CDR3 spans 16 amino acids. Germline loops: CDR1 LNHDA, CDR2 SQIVND (reference sequence). The CDR3 is CASSMGAWGFNQPQHF. CDR3 DNA: TGTGCCAGTAGTATGGGCGCCTGGGGGTTCAATCAGCCCCAGCATTTT.

Ten or more counts support this clone. This chain joins TRBV7-9 and TRBJ2-5; no clear D. CDR3 length equals 13 residues. The germline V gene has CDR1 SEHNR and CDR2 FQNEAQ (reference sequence). V gave up 6 bases and J gave up 0 bases, with 8 bases separating them. In nucleotides, the CDR3 is TGTGCCAGCAGTCTCATGTACCAAGAGACCCAGTACTTC. Protein sequence: CASSLMYQETQYF.

This clone showed up many times. The V gene is TRBV15, the J gene TRBJ2-5, with 7 bases matching TRBD2. The CDR3 is 14 residues long. CDR1 and CDR2 from the germline V gene are LNHNV and YYDKDF (reference sequence). V lost 3 bases and J lost 2; bases outside the gene matches: 3. The CDR3 reads CATSSPGGQETQYF. DNA of the CDR3: TGTGCCACCAGCAGTCCGGGGGGTCAAGAGACCCAGTACTTC.

The table lists this clone with a few counts. This may be a read error, as it is one base from a much larger clone. Here the CDR3 reads CASSLYQTGTDTQYF. Here the CDR3 DNA reads TGTGCCAGCAGTTTGTACCAGACAGGCACAGATACGCAGTATTTT. The chain recombines TRBV28 with TRBJ2-3; TRBD1 might be the D (5 bases). Trimming stripped 3 bases from V and 1 base from J, with 11 bases between. CDR1 is MDHEN, CDR2 SYDVKM, per germline. The CDR3 is 15 amino acids. Together with reference TRBV28 and TRBJ2-3, the CDR3 gives the full variable domain: DVKVTQSSRYLVKRTGEKVFLECVQDMDHENMFWYRQDPGLGLRLIYFSYDVKMKEKGDIPEGYSVSREKKERFSLILESASTNQTSMYLCASSLYQTGTDTQYFGPGTRLTVL.

This clone showed up just a few times. The chain employs TRBV15 and TRBJ1-1, with D uncertain. Trimming stripped 1 base from V and 8 bases from J, with 14 bases between. Germline-derived CDR1 and CDR2 are LNHNV and YYDKDF (reference sequence). The CDR3 length is 14 residues. The CDR3 DNA is TGTGCCACCAGCAGAGCCTTCGAGGCGACAGAAGCTTTCTTT. Protein sequence: CATSRAFEATEAFF.

This clone was detected many times. The chain links TRBV19 to TRBJ2-2, with TRBD1 identical over 7 bases. CDR3 size: 14 residues. V was pared by 5 bases and J by 4 bases, with 4 bases of the junction left unmatched. Per the germline V gene, CDR1 is LNHDA and CDR2 is SQIVND (reference sequence). CDR3 residues: CASSYTGVTGELFF. The CDR3 DNA sequence: TGTGCCAGTAGTTACACAGGGGTCACCGGGGAGCTGTTTTTT.

This clone was seen at least ten times. The same CDR3 also results from other DNA sequences found in this sample. V gene TRBV6-4 combines with J gene TRBJ2-3; the match to TRBD2 covers 11 bases. Trimming at V came to 5 bases and at J to 0 bases, leaving 1 base not matched to a gene. The CDR3 loop spans 15 amino acids. CDR1 and CDR2 (germline): MRHNA, SNTAGT. The CDR3 bases are TGTGCCAGCAGTATAGCGGGAGGGAGCACAGATACGCAGTATTTT. It is translated as CASSIAGGSTDTQYF.

This chain joins TRBV6-2 or TRBV6-3 and TRBJ1-3; no firm D call. This CDR3 contains 15 residues. Trimming removed 0 bases from V and 0 bases from J, with 6 bases in between. Germline CDR1 and CDR2: MNHEY and SVGEGT. The CDR3 sequence: CASSYSRSSGNTIYF. As DNA, the CDR3 is TGTGCCAGCAGTTACTCTAGGAGCTCTGGAAACACCATATATTTT.

Ten or more counts support this clone. The V and J genes are TRBV5-1 and TRBJ1-1; 9 nucleotides match TRBD1. The germline V gene encodes CDR1 SGHRS and CDR2 YFSETQ. The CDR3 has 14 residues. Germline trimming cut 4 bases from V and 7 bases from J; bases unmatched to any gene: 8. The CDR3 loop is CASSPGQGFDEAFF. CDR3 coding DNA: TGCGCCAGCAGCCCGGGACAGGGTTTCGATGAAGCTTTCTTT.

Comment on this clone: A read error may explain this, as a much larger clone is one base away. The rearrangement joins TRBV19 to TRBJ2-7; TRBD2 matches at 10 bases. The J segment lost 4 bases and the V segment lost 4 bases, leaving 10 bases of the junction unmatched. The CDR3 sequence is 16 residues long. The germline gives CDR1 LNHDA, CDR2 SQIVND (reference sequence). CDR3 nucleotide sequence: TGTGCCAGTAGTAATCCGGGACTAGCGAACTGGTACGAGCAGTACTTC. It specifies CASSNPGLANWYEQYF.

This clone has ten or more counts. Here the CDR3 reads CSVQRQGPAFF. CDR3 nucleotides: TGCAGCGTCCAACGGCAGGGTCCAGCTTTCTTT. The chain uses TRBV29-1 and TRBJ1-1, with D possibly TRBD1 on 5 matching bases. Germline V gene lookup returns CDR1 SQVTM and CDR2 ANQGSEA. V lost 6 bases to trimming and J lost 10 bases, with 15 bases between them. The length of the CDR3 is 11 residues.